These 26 T cell receptor beta chains share one sample of origin, sequenced in a study of CD8 T cells in ankylosing spondylitis. Study-level findings and limits: It appeared that ankylosing spondylitis blood was characterized by a TCR beta motif of under ten highly homologous variants.

These TCRs' antigens remain unknown. TCRdb redid the calling of the 5' RACE reads with MiXCR, one entry per CDR3 protein. Of 670,000 or so distinct CDR3 sequences in the sample, under 20% were seen once. The sequencing input was blood, either unsorted or a sorted T cell fraction (not recorded which). The receptors were sampled from a male donor with ankylosing spondylitis.

The rearrangement joins TRBV12-3 or TRBV12-4 to TRBJ2-3; D is perhaps TRBD2 (6 bases). The CDR3 runs to 16 residues. Trimming took 4 bases from V and 3 from J, leaving 17 bases between them. The CDR3 here is CASSSTRLVRTDTQYF. The CDR3 DNA reads as TGTGCCAGCAGTTCCACCCGACTAGTTCGGACAGATACGCAGTATTTT.

In this sample, this clonotype turned up many times. This sequence joins TRBV5-5 and TRBJ2-2; 10 nucleotides line up with TRBD1. Losses at the gene ends were 2 bases for V and 6 bases for J; bases not matched to a gene: 7. This CDR3 contains 16 residues. CDR1 is SGHKS and CDR2 is YYEKEE in the germline V gene (reference sequence). CDR3 region: CASSFVGTGVAGELFF. For the CDR3, the DNA is TGTGCCAGCAGCTTCGTAGGGACAGGGGTAGCCGGGGAGCTGTTTTTT.

V gene TRBV7-6 combines with J gene TRBJ1-2; 7 bases match TRBD1. The CDR3 length is 18 residues. V lost 1 base to trimming and J lost 7 bases; unmatched junction nucleotides: 18. Germline assignment: CDR1 SGHVS and CDR2 FNYEAQ. Here the CDR3 DNA reads TGTGCCAGCAGCTTAGAGGGGGCGGGGGAAAATCTTTGGTTTGGCTACACCTTC. It translates to CASSLEGAGENLWFGYTF.

The CDR3 nucleotides are TGCAGTGCCCCTAGGCGGGGAGGGCCTGGTGAGCAGTTCTTC. Its translation: CSAPRRGGPGEQFF. The chain links TRBV20-1 to TRBJ2-1, with 7 bases matching TRBD2. The CDR3 has 14 residues. Germline CDR1 and CDR2: DFQATT and SNEGSKA (reference sequence). The trim removed 6 bases at V and 9 bases at J, leaving 14 bases unmatched.

The rearrangement links TRBV5-1 to TRBJ1-4; D remains ambiguous. The CDR3 runs to 15 residues. The V and J ends lost 3 bases and 8 bases respectively, with 17 bases between them. Germline CDR1 reads SGHRS; CDR2 reads YFSETQ. The CDR3 sequence is CASSYQGREVEKLFF. CDR3 in DNA: TGCGCCAGCAGCTACCAAGGGCGGGAGGTGGAAAAACTGTTTTTT.

This clonotype was counted between two and nine times. This rearrangement joins TRBV19 to TRBJ2-7; D perhaps matches TRBD1 (6 bases). Between the trimmed V and J ends, which lost 0 bases and 0 bases, there was a span of 12 bases. This CDR3 contains 16 residues. Germline V CDR1 and CDR2: LNHDA, SQIVND (reference sequence). The CDR3 DNA follows: TGTGCCAGTAGTATAGAAAGGACAGTGGTCTCCTACGAGCAGTACTTC. It encodes CASSIERTVVSYEQYF.

The chain couples TRBV12-3 or TRBV12-4 to TRBJ1-5, with 9 bases aligning to TRBD1. The V and J ends lost 5 bases and 5 bases, in that order; junction bases with no gene match: 7. This CDR3 comprises 15 residues. The CDR3, as DNA: TGTGCCAGCAGTCCTACAGGGGGCATTGATCAGCCCCAGCATTTT. As protein: CASSPTGGIDQPQHF.

This chain joins TRBV6-2 or TRBV6-3 and TRBJ2-1; 9 nucleotides line up with TRBD2. The CDR3 length is 15 residues. V was clipped by 2 bases and J by 8 bases; unmatched bases: 7. CDR1 MNHEY and CDR2 SVGEGT come from the germline V gene. Here the CDR3 DNA reads TGTGCCAGCAGTTACGTTGCGGGGGGGGGAGATGAGCAGTTCTTC. It codes for CASSYVAGGGDEQFF.

The chain employs TRBV7-8 and TRBJ2-3, with 14 positions matching TRBD2. V lost 3 bases to trimming and J lost 9 bases; unmatched junction nucleotides: 2. The CDR3 has 14 residues. Germline lookup yields CDR1 SGHVS and CDR2 FQNEAQ. CDR3 DNA sequence: TGTGCCAGCAGCTTGACTAGCGGGAGGGAAACGCAGTATTTT. Its protein is CASSLTSGRETQYF.

The rearrangement links TRBV3-1 to TRBJ2-7; perhaps TRBD1 as D (5 bases). The CDR3 spans 14 residues. V gave up 3 bases and J gave up 2 bases, with 11 bases separating them. Per germline, CDR1 LGHDT and CDR2 YNNKEL (reference sequence). This CDR3 reads CASSQRTHPYEQYF. The CDR3 region has the DNA TGTGCCAGCAGCCAGAGGACACACCCCTACGAGCAGTACTTC.

A few counts support this clonotype. J is TRBJ2-7 and V is TRBV5-6; D may be TRBD1 (5 bases). Germline V gene sequence: CDR1 SGHDT, CDR2 YYEEEE. CDR3 length: 13 amino acids. The V gene lost 4 bases and the J gene lost 7 bases, with 15 bases spanning the gap. CDR3 in amino acids: CASSPGAHWEQYF. Here the CDR3 DNA reads TGTGCCAGCAGCCCTGGGGCCCACTGGGAGCAGTACTTC.

This clonotype was picked up many times. The chain uses TRBV29-1 and TRBJ2-4; the match to TRBD1 covers 7 bases. V lost 5 bases and J lost 8; bases outside the gene matches: 9. The length of the CDR3 is 13 residues. Germline values: CDR1 SQVTM, CDR2 ANQGSEA. CDR3 region: CSVSSEGADIQYF. The CDR3 DNA reads as TGCAGCGTTAGCTCCGAGGGGGCGGACATTCAGTACTTC.

This sequence joins TRBV7-9 and TRBJ2-7; 9 bases map to TRBD1. CDR3 length: 14 amino acids. Trimming took 2 bases from V and 5 from J; bases not matched to a gene: 4. CDR1 and CDR2 from the germline V gene are SEHNR and FQNEAQ (reference sequence). The CDR3 DNA follows: TGTGCCAGCAGCTTATTACAGGGGGCCGACGAGCAGTACTTC. Encoded protein: CASSLLQGADEQYF. Full variable domain (outside the CDR3, taken from reference TRBV7-9 and TRBJ2-7): DTGVSQNPRHKITKRGQNVTFRCDPISEHNRLYWYRQTLGQGPEFLTYFQNEAQLEKSRLLSDRFSAERPKGSFSTLEIQRTEQGDSAMYLCASSLLQGADEQYFGPGTRLTVT.

This clonotype was counted between two and nine times. The chain couples TRBV7-3 to TRBJ1-1; TRBD1 matches at 8 bases. The germline gives CDR1 SGHTA, CDR2 FQGTGA. This CDR3 is built from 14 residues. After removal of 5 bases from V and 3 bases from J, the junction contained 5 bases not matched to a gene. This CDR3 is CASSIGQGHTEAFF. The CDR3 DNA sequence: TGTGCCAGCAGCATCGGACAGGGACACACTGAAGCTTTCTTT.

This clonotype was seen repeatedly, ten times or more. The chain joins TRBV2 to TRBJ2-1; no clear D gene. CDR3 size: 12 residues. Per the germline V gene, CDR1 is SNHLY and CDR2 is FYNNEI. Trimming cost V 7 bases and J 10 bases, with 14 bases left between them. The CDR3 coding sequence is TGTGCCAGCACCCTGACCCCCTGGGAGCAGTTCTTC. It translates to CASTLTPWEQFF. The whole variable domain, remainder taken from reference TRBV2 and TRBJ2-1, is EPEVTQTPSHQVTQMGQEVILRCVPISNHLYFYWYRQILGQKVEFLVSFYNNEISEKSEIFDDQFSVERPDGSNFTLKIRSTKLEDSAMYFCASTLTPWEQFFGPGTRLTVL.

The table lists this clonotype with a few counts. This sequence joins TRBV4-2 and TRBJ2-7; 7 bases agree with TRBD1. The CDR3 spans 15 residues. CDR1 is LGHNA, CDR2 YNFKEQ, per germline. J lost 3 bases, V lost 0 bases, and 5 bases had no gene match. As DNA, the CDR3 is TGTGCCAGCAGCCAAGAAGGGGGCCTTTACTACGAGCAGTACTTC. Translated: CASSQEGGLYYEQYF.

The CDR3 reads CASSTSFGTDTQYF. The CDR3 DNA follows: TGTGCCAGCAGTACGTCTTTCGGCACAGATACGCAGTATTTT. The chain combines TRBV28 with TRBJ2-3; D gene uncertain. Germline CDR1 and CDR2: MDHEN and SYDVKM. V lost 5 bases to trimming and J lost 1 base, with 10 bases between them. CDR3 size: 14 residues.

Only a few counts were recorded for this clonotype. This sequence joins TRBV12-3 or TRBV12-4 and TRBJ2-2; a weak D match, TRBD1 (6 bases). The CDR3 is 15 residues long. V gave up 7 bases and J gave up 8 bases, with 20 bases separating them. The DNA of the CDR3 is TGTGCCAGCAACATAGGGACACATACAGGGGGGGAGCTGTTTTTT. Protein sequence: CASNIGTHTGGELFF.

There are many counts of this clonotype. V is TRBV3-1 and J is TRBJ2-5; D is unresolved. Deletions cut 1 base from V and 0 bases from J, with 3 bases between. The germline gives CDR1 LGHDT, CDR2 YNNKEL (reference sequence). This CDR3 spans 13 amino acids. Here the CDR3 reads CASSQGDQETQYF. The CDR3 DNA reads as TGTGCCAGCAGCCAAGGGGACCAAGAGACCCAGTACTTC.

This clonotype occurred a few times. The V gene is TRBV20-1, the J gene TRBJ2-7; D is ambiguous. Germline V gene data show CDR1 as DFQATT and CDR2 as SNEGSKA (reference sequence). CDR3 size: 15 residues. With 3 bases removed from V and 0 bases from J, the gap between germline ends came to 15 bases. As DNA, the CDR3 is TGCAGTGCTAGGCCCGATGGGTTTAGCTCCTACGAGCAGTACTTC. This sequence encodes CSARPDGFSSYEQYF.

This clonotype has just a few counts. The rearrangement uses TRBV4-2 and TRBJ2-3; possible D gene TRBD1, 5 bases. CDR1 is LGHNA, CDR2 YNFKEQ, per germline. The V and J ends lost 0 bases and 0 bases respectively, with 13 bases between them. The CDR3 loop spans 17 amino acids. The chain's CDR3 is CASSQDRGQGSTDTQYF. CDR3 nucleotide sequence: TGTGCCAGCAGCCAAGATAGGGGCCAGGGAAGCACAGATACGCAGTATTTT.

The sample holds many counts of this clonotype. The chain recombines TRBV7-2 with TRBJ2-2; D gene ambiguous. V was clipped by 6 bases and J by 3 bases, with 11 bases between them. Germline values: CDR1 SGHTA, CDR2 FQGNSA. The CDR3 has 14 residues. CDR3 region: CASRSALDTGELFF. In nucleotides, the CDR3 is TGTGCCAGCAGGTCCGCCCTGGACACCGGGGAGCTGTTTTTT.

The V gene is TRBV9, the J gene TRBJ2-7; D possibly corresponds to TRBD2 (7 bases). Trimming stripped 0 bases from V and 2 bases from J, with 21 bases between. The length of the CDR3 is 18 residues. CDR1 and CDR2 from the germline V gene are SGDLS and YYNGEE. The CDR3 region is CASSVGLGGAGVPYEQYF. In DNA form, the CDR3 reads TGTGCCAGCAGCGTAGGTTTGGGAGGGGCAGGGGTACCCTACGAGCAGTACTTC.

V is TRBV20-1 and J is TRBJ2-1, with TRBD2 matching 13 bases. The CDR3 sequence is 15 residues long. Germline assignment: CDR1 DFQATT and CDR2 SNEGSKA (reference sequence). V lost 3 bases to trimming and J lost 8 bases; unmatched junction nucleotides: 7. CDR3 residues: CSASKWTSGSYEQFF. Written as DNA, the CDR3 is TGCAGTGCTAGTAAATGGACTAGCGGGAGTTATGAGCAGTTCTTC.

The rearrangement joins TRBV21-1 to TRBJ2-7. TRBV21-1 is marked as a pseudogene. The CDR3 has 13 amino acids. Written as DNA, the CDR3 is TGTGCCAGCAGCTCTAAGGAAACCTACGAGCAGTACTTC. Translated: CASSSKETYEQYF.

This clonotype was observed a handful of times. The chain recombines TRBV9 with TRBJ2-1; no clear D. V dropped 0 bases and J dropped 5 bases, with 9 bases sitting between them. CDR1 is SGDLS, CDR2 YYNGEE, per germline. This CDR3 spans 14 amino acids. The CDR3 loop reads CASSVVGSDNEQFF. CDR3 nucleotide sequence: TGTGCCAGCAGCGTAGTGGGGTCCGACAATGAGCAGTTCTTC. The entire variable domain, with the rest obtained from reference TRBV9 and TRBJ2-1, is as follows: DSGVTQTPKHLITATGQRVTLRCSPRSGDLSVYWYQQSLDQGLQFLIQYYNGEERAKGNILERFSAQQFPDLHSELNLSSLELGDSALYFCASSVVGSDNEQFFGPGTRLTVL.